This T cell receptor (beta chain) was retrieved from a study of T cells in Graves' hyperthyroidism and ophthalmopathy. Study outcomes and limitations: Most clonotypes that expanded in the thyroid above 0.001 also showed up in blood. By a 13 V-J model, ophthalmopathy was set apart from stable hyperthyroidism. The model anticipated ophthalmopathy a median about 7.1 months pre-onset.

TCR beta CDR3 region amplification was performed from RNA transcripts. In the first-round RT-PCR of the TCR CDR3, the HTBI primer set was used. TCRdb reprocessed the multiplex PCR reads via MiXCR and lists one record per CDR3 protein. The sample yields around 600,000 distinct CDR3 sequences, more than 15% seen once. Uncontrolled infection, other autoimmune disease, pregnancy or lactation led to exclusion. CDR3 length: 15 residues. In germline, CDR1 is SGHVS, CDR2 FQNEAQ. In the case of this clonotype: Its specificity is not known. This may be a read error: a much more frequent sequence differs by one nucleotide.

The sequenced sample was blood. This receptor was identified in a woman between 35 and 50 years old with Graves' ophthalmopathy. The J gene is TRBJ2-1, the V gene TRBV7-8, with D tentatively TRBD1 (6 bases). CDR3 region: CASSPRDIGYNEQLF. The CDR3 nucleotides read TGTGCCAGCAGCCCCCGGGACATCGGATACAATGAGCAGCTCTTC.